The 27 T cell receptor beta chains in this list originate from one sample, sequenced in a study of technical replicates of blood from a few donors. Sequenced by immunoSEQ multiplex PCR; TCRdb stores in-frame clones only, minus some. The sample contains 80,000 to 95,000 clones, about 96% of which appear only once. What was sequenced was T cells isolated from PBMCs. The source of these receptors is a human donor in good health.

The CDR3 sequence is CAITTGENQPQHF. For the CDR3, the DNA is TGTGCCATCACAACAGGGGAAAATCAGCCCCAGCATTTT. The chain has TRBV10-3 and TRBJ1-5, with 7 nucleotides matching TRBD1. Trimming took 7 bases from V and 4 from J; bases not matched to a gene: 4. Germline V CDR1 and CDR2: ENHRY, SYGVKD. The CDR3 contains 13 residues.

This chain connects TRBV10-3 to TRBJ1-5; D is unclear. The V end lost 3 bases, the J end lost 6 bases, and 12 bases lay between the germline ends. Germline V gives CDR1 ENHRY, CDR2 SYGVKD. The CDR3 sequence is 14 residues long. The CDR3 DNA reads TGTGCCATCAGTGAAGGCGGCGGAGGTCAGCCCCAGCATTTT. Protein sequence: CAISEGGGGQPQHF.

V usage is TRBV7-9 and J usage is TRBJ2-2; 8 bases match TRBD2. There are 15 residues in the CDR3. Trimming cost V 3 bases and J 4 bases; bases outside gene matches: 4. The germline CDR1 and CDR2 sequences are SEHNR and FQNEAQ (reference sequence). Written as DNA, the CDR3 is TGTGCCAGCAGCTTGAAGCGGGAGACCACCGGGGAGCTGTTTTTT. Its translation is CASSLKRETTGELFF.

This clone was detected a few times. The chain has TRBV27 and TRBJ2-2, with TRBD2 matching 10 bases. CDR3 length: 15 amino acids. Germline CDR1 is MNHEY and CDR2 is SMNVEV (reference sequence). V dropped 10 bases and J dropped 2; count of bases not matched to a gene: 7. The CDR3 coding sequence is TGTGCCATTGACGGACTAGCGGAAAACACCGGGGAGCTGTTTTTT. Translating gives CAIDGLAENTGELFF.

The V gene is TRBV27, the J gene TRBJ1-1, with TRBD1 as a possible D gene (5 bases). CDR1 MNHEY and CDR2 SMNVEV come from the germline V gene (reference sequence). V was cut by 2 bases and J by 5 bases, with 18 bases left in between. CDR3 length: 16 residues. In DNA form, the CDR3 reads TGTGCCAGCAGTTTAGCAGGTGTCAGGGTAGTTACTGAAGCTTTCTTT. The encoded protein is CASSLAGVRVVTEAFF.

The chain is built from TRBV29-1 and TRBJ2-7, with TRBD1 as a possible D gene (6 bases). The CDR3 is 14 residues long. The germline V gene has CDR1 SQVTM and CDR2 ANQGSEA. Trimming took off 3 bases at V and 5 bases at J, with 17 bases between the two ends. The CDR3 is CSVEVGPQGNEQYF. The DNA for the CDR3 is TGCAGCGTTGAGGTAGGCCCCCAGGGGAACGAGCAGTACTTC.

The chain employs TRBV9 and TRBJ2-1, with TRBD1 matching over 8 bases. The CDR3 consists of 19 residues. J lost 2 bases, V lost 3 bases, and 16 bases had no gene match. The germline V gene has CDR1 SGDLS and CDR2 YYNGEE. The DNA for the CDR3 is TGTGCCAGCAGCGCCCAGGGGGCGCGAGTTCGAAGGCCCTACAATGAGCAGTTCTTC. Encoded protein: CASSAQGARVRRPYNEQFF.

CDR3 residues: CASSLASTYEQYF. The CDR3 DNA reads TGTGCCAGCAGCTTGGCCAGTACCTACGAGCAGTACTTC. The chain employs TRBV5-6 and TRBJ2-7; D remains unclear. Germline loops: CDR1 SGHDT, CDR2 YYEEEE. Trimming shortened V by 0 bases and J by 2 bases, and 6 bases separated the two germline ends. The CDR3 spans 13 residues. The whole variable domain, filled in from reference TRBV5-6 and TRBJ2-7, reads DAGVTQSPTHLIKTRGQQVTLRCSPKSGHDTVSWYQQALGQGPQFIFQYYEEEERQRGNFPDRFSGHQFPNYSSELNVNALLLGDSALYLCASSLASTYEQYFGPGTRLTVT.

The rearrangement uses TRBV6-1 and TRBJ1-5, with a possible D match to TRBD1 (5 bases). The CDR3 covers 13 residues. CDR1 is MNHNS, CDR2 SASEGT, per germline. V lost 7 bases and J 6 bases, leaving 13 bases between the germline ends. CDR3 DNA: TGTGCCAGCAATCGGGGGGTGGGTCAGCCCCAGCATTTT. Protein sequence: CASNRGVGQPQHF.

The chain recombines TRBV7-3 with TRBJ2-3; 16 bases fit TRBD2. Germline V lookup: CDR1 SGHTA, CDR2 FQGTGA. J gave up 2 bases and V 5 bases, and 10 bases lay outside the gene matches. This CDR3 is 19 amino acids long. CDR3 nucleotides: TGTGCCAGCAGCGGAATTACCGGGACTAGCGGGAGGGCCACAGATACGCAGTATTTT. It is translated as CASSGITGTSGRATDTQYF.

The chain couples TRBV4-1 to TRBJ2-1; a possible D gene is TRBD2 (6 bases). V lost 4 bases, J lost 5 bases, and 18 bases lay in between. Germline loops: CDR1 MGHRA, CDR2 YSYEKL. CDR3 length: 16 amino acids. The CDR3 DNA sequence: TGCGCCAGCAGCCCAGCGGGCCTAGCGCACAACAATGAGCAGTTCTTC. The encoded protein is CASSPAGLAHNNEQFF.

The chain carries TRBV28 and TRBJ1-4, with D possibly matching TRBD1 (5 bases). V lost 10 bases, J lost 3 bases, and 15 bases lay in between. CDR1 is MDHEN, CDR2 SYDVKM, per germline. The CDR3 totals 14 residues. CDR3 nucleotides: TGTGCCACAGATTCAGGGTCGGCTAATGAAAAACTGTTTTTT. Translation gives CATDSGSANEKLFF.

The CDR3 spells CASSPMSGRWYDLTDTQYF. The CDR3 nucleotides are TGTGCCAGCAGCCCCATGAGCGGGAGGTGGTACGACCTGACAGATACGCAGTATTTT. V and J are TRBV11-2 and TRBJ2-3; 9 bases fit TRBD2. The V segment lost 5 bases and the J segment 3 bases; nucleotides outside the gene matches: 18. CDR1 is SGHAT, CDR2 FQNNGV, per germline. CDR3 size: 19 residues.

V and J are TRBV28 and TRBJ2-2, with 8 bases lining up with TRBD2. Germline V gene sequence: CDR1 MDHEN, CDR2 SYDVKM. V shed 1 base, J shed 3 bases, and the junction held 4 bases outside the gene matches. The CDR3 loop spans 16 amino acids. For the CDR3, the DNA is TGTGCCAGCAGTTTATTGGCGGGAGGTCACACCGGGGAGCTGTTTTTT. This codes for CASSLLAGGHTGELFF. The full variable domain, rest sourced from reference TRBV28 and TRBJ2-2, is DVKVTQSSRYLVKRTGEKVFLECVQDMDHENMFWYRQDPGLGLRLIYFSYDVKMKEKGDIPEGYSVSREKKERFSLILESASTNQTSMYLCASSLLAGGHTGELFFGEGSRLTVL.

The chain is built from TRBV14 and TRBJ2-5; 8 positions agree with TRBD1. The CDR3 runs 13 residues. From germline, CDR1 is SGHDN and CDR2 FVKESK. The ends lost 1 base at V and 14 bases at J; junction bases unmatched: 9. For the CDR3, the DNA is TGTGCCAGCAGCCAAGCTTATCGGGACAGGATTTACTTC. It is translated as CASSQAYRDRIYF.

DNA of the CDR3: TGTGCCAGCAGCGGGGATCTGGGGACAAGGTATGGCTACACCTTC. Residues: CASSGDLGTRYGYTF. The chain is built from TRBV5-6 and TRBJ1-2, with D possibly being TRBD1 (6 bases). Germline loops: CDR1 SGHDT, CDR2 YYEEEE. The CDR3 contains 15 residues. The V gene lost 4 bases and the J gene lost 5 bases, with 18 bases spanning the gap.

The J gene is TRBJ1-2, the V gene TRBV5-4, with 10 bases lining up with TRBD1. The CDR3 totals 14 residues. Germline CDR1 SGHNT, CDR2 YYREEE (reference sequence). J gave up 4 bases and V 6 bases, and 6 bases lay outside the gene matches. The CDR3 protein is CASTGDRGLYGYTF. The CDR3 nucleotides read TGTGCCAGCACCGGAGACAGGGGGCTCTATGGCTACACCTTC.

The chain joins TRBV18 to TRBJ2-3, with unresolved D. V lost 0 bases and J 0 bases, leaving 10 bases between the germline ends. Germline CDR1 is KGHSH and CDR2 is LQKENI. This CDR3 has 16 residues. The CDR3 spells CASSPPNRISTDTQYF. The CDR3 DNA is TGTGCCAGCTCACCACCGAACAGAATTAGCACAGATACGCAGTATTTT.

The chain combines TRBV19 with TRBJ2-7; 13 nucleotides align to TRBD2. The CDR3 extends over 15 amino acids. Germline V gives CDR1 LNHDA, CDR2 SQIVND (reference sequence). V was pared by 7 bases and J by 4 bases, with 7 bases of the junction left unmatched. CDR3 DNA: TGTGCCAGTAAAAGACTAGCGGGAGGTGCGTACGAGCAGTACTTC. It specifies CASKRLAGGAYEQYF.

The rearrangement joins TRBV27 to TRBJ1-1; 8 positions agree with TRBD1. Looked up from germline, CDR1 is MNHEY and CDR2 is SMNVEV (reference sequence). This CDR3 spans 15 amino acids. Unmatched junction bases numbered 9, after V lost 6 bases and J lost 3 bases. CDR3 sequence reads: CASRPIQGVDTEAFF. The CDR3 DNA is TGTGCCAGCAGACCGATACAGGGGGTGGACACTGAAGCTTTCTTT.

The chain has TRBV6-5 and TRBJ1-2, with TRBD1 matching 8 bases. Germline CDR1 is MNHEY and CDR2 is SVGAGI. The CDR3 loop spans 12 amino acids. Trimming removed 8 bases from V and 8 bases from J; junction bases left unmatched: 7. The chain's CDR3 is CASCSGGVGYTF. The CDR3 region has the DNA TGTGCCAGCTGCTCAGGGGGCGTGGGCTACACCTTC.

This chain connects TRBV7-8 to TRBJ2-7; TRBD1 is a possible D gene (6 bases). V lost 4 bases, J lost 6 bases, and 10 bases lay in between. This CDR3 is built from 12 residues. In germline, CDR1 is SGHVS, CDR2 FQNEAQ. CDR3 bases: TGTGCCAGCAGCTATACAGGGTTCGAGCAGTACTTC. Its protein is CASSYTGFEQYF.

J is TRBJ1-2 and V is TRBV6-1, with D possibly being TRBD1 (6 bases). The CDR3 consists of 14 residues. Germline-derived CDR1 and CDR2 are MNHNS and SASEGT. The V end lost 7 bases, the J end lost 0 bases, and 12 bases lay between the germline ends. In nucleotides, the CDR3 is TGTGCCAGCAATGGGAGGGACACTAACTATGGCTACACCTTC. Its translation: CASNGRDTNYGYTF.

This chain connects TRBV5-8 to TRBJ1-1, with D tentatively TRBD1 (6 bases). Germline V CDR1 and CDR2: SGHTS, YDEGEE. The CDR3 has 14 amino acids. Between the trimmed V and J ends, which lost 4 bases and 2 bases, there was a span of 12 bases. In nucleotides, the CDR3 is TGTGCCAGCAGCAGATTACAGGGTAACACTGAAGCTTTCTTT. It translates to CASSRLQGNTEAFF.

The chain couples TRBV5-1 to TRBJ2-5; D is perhaps TRBD2 (6 bases). CDR3 length equals 14 residues. Trimming stripped 4 bases from V and 4 bases from J, with 14 bases between. Germline CDR1 reads SGHRS; CDR2 reads YFSETQ. Here the CDR3 DNA reads TGCGCCAGCAGCCCCGGACTAAGGGGAGAGACCCAGTACTTC. It translates to CASSPGLRGETQYF. Using reference TRBV5-1 and TRBJ2-5 for the parts outside the CDR3, the full variable domain is KAGVTQTPRYLIKTRGQQVTLSCSPISGHRSVSWYQQTPGQGLQFLFEYFSETQRNKGNFPGRFSGRQFSNSRSEMNVSTLELGDSALYLCASSPGLRGETQYFGPGTRLLVL.

The V gene is TRBV18, the J gene TRBJ2-5; D remains ambiguous. Looked up from germline, CDR1 is KGHSH and CDR2 is LQKENI. Deletions cut 5 bases from V and 2 bases from J, with 9 bases between. CDR3 length equals 13 residues. The CDR3 coding sequence is TGTGCCAGCTCATCAAACACACAAGAGACCCAGTACTTC. Translating gives CASSSNTQETQYF.

The V and J genes are TRBV5-6 and TRBJ2-7, with 7 nucleotides matching TRBD1. Germline CDR1 is SGHDT and CDR2 is YYEEEE. The CDR3 runs 15 residues. The V gene end was trimmed by 1 base and the J gene end by 4 bases; junction bases not matched to a gene: 8. Here the CDR3 DNA reads TGTGCCAGCAGCTTGTGGGGACAGCCTTATTACGAGCAGTACTTC. Residues: CASSLWGQPYYEQYF.